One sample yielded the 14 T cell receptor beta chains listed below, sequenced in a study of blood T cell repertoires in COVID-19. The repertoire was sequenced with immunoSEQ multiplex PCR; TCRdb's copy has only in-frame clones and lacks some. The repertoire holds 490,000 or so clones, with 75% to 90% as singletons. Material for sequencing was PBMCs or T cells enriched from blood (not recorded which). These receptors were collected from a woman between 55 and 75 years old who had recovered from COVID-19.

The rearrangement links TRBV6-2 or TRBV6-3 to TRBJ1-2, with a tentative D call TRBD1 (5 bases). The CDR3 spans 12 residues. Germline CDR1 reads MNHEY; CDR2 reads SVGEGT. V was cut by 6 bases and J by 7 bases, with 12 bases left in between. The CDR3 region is CASSRPGGGYTF. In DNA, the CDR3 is TGTGCCAGCAGCCGCCCCGGGGGTGGCTACACCTTC.

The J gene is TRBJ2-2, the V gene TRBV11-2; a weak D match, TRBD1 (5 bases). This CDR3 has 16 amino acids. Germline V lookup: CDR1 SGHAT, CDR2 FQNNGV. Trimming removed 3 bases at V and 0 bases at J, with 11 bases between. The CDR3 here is CASSFFTGSNTGELFF. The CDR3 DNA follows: TGTGCCAGCAGCTTTTTTACAGGTTCGAACACCGGGGAGCTGTTTTTT.

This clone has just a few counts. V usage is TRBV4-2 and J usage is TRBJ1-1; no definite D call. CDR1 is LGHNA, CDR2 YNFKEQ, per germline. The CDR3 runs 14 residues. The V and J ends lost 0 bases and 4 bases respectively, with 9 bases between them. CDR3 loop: CASSQEREITEAFF. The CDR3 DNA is TGTGCCAGCAGCCAAGAAAGGGAGATCACTGAAGCTTTCTTT.

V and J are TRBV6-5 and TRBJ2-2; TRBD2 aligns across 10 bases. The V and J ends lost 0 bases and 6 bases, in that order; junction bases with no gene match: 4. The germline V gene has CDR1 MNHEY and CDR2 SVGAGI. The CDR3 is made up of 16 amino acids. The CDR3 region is CASSYSPSGGPGELFF. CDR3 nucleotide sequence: TGTGCCAGCAGTTACTCGCCTAGCGGGGGCCCCGGGGAGCTGTTTTTT.

CDR3: CASSRGRENTEAFF. CDR3 nucleotides: TGTGCCAGCAGTAGGGGGAGGGAGAACACTGAAGCTTTCTTT. The chain couples TRBV27 to TRBJ1-1; possibly TRBD1 for D (6 bases). Per germline, CDR1 MNHEY and CDR2 SMNVEV (reference sequence). The CDR3 totals 14 residues. The V gene lost 5 bases and the J gene lost 1 base, with 11 bases spanning the gap.

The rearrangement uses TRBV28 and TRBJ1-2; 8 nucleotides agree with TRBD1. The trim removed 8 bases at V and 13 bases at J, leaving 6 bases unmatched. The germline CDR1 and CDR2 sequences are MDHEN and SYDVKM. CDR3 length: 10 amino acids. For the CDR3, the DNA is TGTGCCAGCGGGCTCAGGGGGCGCACCTTC. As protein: CASGLRGRTF.

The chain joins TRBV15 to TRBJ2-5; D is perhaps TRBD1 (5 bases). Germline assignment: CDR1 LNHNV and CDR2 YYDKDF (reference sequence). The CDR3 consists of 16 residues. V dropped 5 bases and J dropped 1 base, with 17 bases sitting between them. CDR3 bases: TGTGCCACCAGCGGCAATTCTCAGGGATTCCAAGAGACCCAGTACTTC. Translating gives CATSGNSQGFQETQYF. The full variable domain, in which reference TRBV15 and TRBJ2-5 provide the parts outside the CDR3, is DAMVIQNPRYQVTQFGKPVTLSCSQTLNHNVMYWYQQKSSQAPKLLFHYYDKDFNNEADTPDNFQSRRPNTSFCFLDIRSPGLGDTAMYLCATSGNSQGFQETQYFGPGTRLLVL.

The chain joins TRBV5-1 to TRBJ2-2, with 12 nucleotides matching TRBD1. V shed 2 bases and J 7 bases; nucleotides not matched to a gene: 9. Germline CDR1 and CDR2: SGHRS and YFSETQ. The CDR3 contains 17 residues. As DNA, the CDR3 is TGCGCCAGCAGCTTAATGGGACAGGGGGCGAATGGCGGGGAGCTGTTTTTT. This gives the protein CASSLMGQGANGGELFF.

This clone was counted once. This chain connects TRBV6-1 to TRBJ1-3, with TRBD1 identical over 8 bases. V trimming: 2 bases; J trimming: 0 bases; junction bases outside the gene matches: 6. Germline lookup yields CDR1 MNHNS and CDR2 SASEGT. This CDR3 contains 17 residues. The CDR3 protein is CASSEKGDRSSGNTIYF. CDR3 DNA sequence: TGTGCCAGCAGTGAAAAGGGGGACAGGAGCTCTGGAAACACCATATATTTT.

The CDR3 bases are TGTGCCAGCAGCCAACGTGGGGCCGGGGCTTTCTTT. It specifies CASSQRGAGAFF. This chain joins TRBV3-1 (or the pseudogene TRBV3-2) and TRBJ1-1; maybe TRBD1 (5 bases). The V end lost 2 bases, the J end lost 11 bases, and 12 bases lay between the germline ends. Germline CDR1 is LGHDT and CDR2 is YNNKEL (reference sequence). This CDR3 has 12 residues.

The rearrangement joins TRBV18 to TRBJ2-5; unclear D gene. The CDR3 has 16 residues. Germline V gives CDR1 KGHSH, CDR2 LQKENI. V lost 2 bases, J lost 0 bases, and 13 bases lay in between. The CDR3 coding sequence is TGTGCCAGCTCACCAGTTCCGCGGATGTACCAAGAGACCCAGTACTTC. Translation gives CASSPVPRMYQETQYF.

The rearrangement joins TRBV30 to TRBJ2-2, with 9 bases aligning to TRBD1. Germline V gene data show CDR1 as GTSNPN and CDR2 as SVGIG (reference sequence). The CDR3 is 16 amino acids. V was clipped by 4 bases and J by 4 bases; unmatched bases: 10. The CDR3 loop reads CAWTGWTGDVTGELFF. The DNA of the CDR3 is TGTGCCTGGACGGGATGGACAGGGGACGTCACCGGGGAGCTGTTTTTT.

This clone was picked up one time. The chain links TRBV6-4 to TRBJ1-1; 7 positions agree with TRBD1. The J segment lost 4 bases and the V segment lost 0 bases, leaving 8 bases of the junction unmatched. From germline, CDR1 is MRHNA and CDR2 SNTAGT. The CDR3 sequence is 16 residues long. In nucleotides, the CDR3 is TGTGCCAGCAGTGACTCGCCGGAGACAGGGAGCACTGAAGCTTTCTTT. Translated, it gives CASSDSPETGSTEAFF.

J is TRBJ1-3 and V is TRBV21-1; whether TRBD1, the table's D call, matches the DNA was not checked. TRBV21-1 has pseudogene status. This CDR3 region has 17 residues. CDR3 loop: CASSKREKGARGNTIYF. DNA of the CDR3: TGTGCCAGCAGCAAAAGGGAAAAGGGGGCGCGTGGAAACACCATATATTTT.